The 7 T cell receptor beta chains below all came from one sample that was sequenced in a study of shared T cell receptors in the human thymus. Only in-frame clones appear in the TCRdb table, and some are missing; sequencing was by immunoSEQ multiplex PCR. The repertoire holds fewer than 700,000 clones, around 89% seen once, with 0.0085% to 0.012% in the top ten. These records were also assigned to another study, of human thymus T cells.

Sequenced: thymocytes. These receptors were collected from a boy under two years old with a congenital heart defect.

The chain links TRBV27 to TRBJ1-1; TRBD1 might be the D (6 bases). Germline V gene data show CDR1 as MNHEY and CDR2 as SMNVEV (reference sequence). The CDR3 is 17 residues long. Trimming removed 0 bases from V and 0 bases from J, with 14 bases in between. The DNA for the CDR3 is TGTGCCAGCAGTTTATCGGGGACACCCCTTCTGAACACTGAAGCTTTCTTT. As protein: CASSLSGTPLLNTEAFF.

The genes are TRBV7-2 and TRBJ2-2; weak D call: TRBD1 (5 bases). The V end was cut by 1 base, the J end by 2 bases, with 17 bases between. This CDR3 spans 18 amino acids. In germline, CDR1 is SGHTA, CDR2 FQGNSA. The CDR3 reads CASSLDRRFDHNTGELFF. In nucleotides, the CDR3 is TGTGCCAGCAGCTTAGACAGGCGTTTCGACCATAACACCGGGGAGCTGTTTTTT.

This rearrangement joins TRBV12-5 to TRBJ1-5; no clear D. CDR3 size: 14 residues. V lost 6 bases to trimming and J lost 4 bases, with 13 bases between them. CDR1 is LGHNT and CDR2 is FRNRAP in the germline V gene. CDR3 sequence reads: CASGPPGPNQPQHF. DNA of the CDR3: TGTGCTAGTGGACCCCCGGGTCCGAATCAGCCCCAGCATTTT.

The chain is built from TRBV2 and TRBJ2-3; 11 bases line up with TRBD2. The germline V gene has CDR1 SNHLY and CDR2 FYNNEI. V shed 9 bases, J shed 2 bases, and the junction held 7 bases outside the gene matches. CDR3 length: 15 amino acids. This CDR3 is CASGPGLAVTDTQYF. DNA of the CDR3: TGTGCCAGTGGGCCGGGACTAGCGGTCACAGATACGCAGTATTTT.

This clone was detected only a few times. The V and J genes are TRBV5-1 and TRBJ2-7; D gene unclear. Looked up from germline, CDR1 is SGHRS and CDR2 is YFSETQ. The V end lost 5 bases, the J end lost 3 bases, and 12 bases lay between the germline ends. The CDR3 has 13 residues. CDR3 in DNA: TGCGCCAGCAGAACGGCCGAGGACTACGAGCAGTACTTC. Amino acids: CASRTAEDYEQYF.

Only one count was recorded for this clone. V gene TRBV5-1 combines with J gene TRBJ2-5, with TRBD2 matching 10 bases. Germline CDR1 SGHRS, CDR2 YFSETQ. This CDR3 comprises 15 residues. With 2 bases clipped from V and 4 bases from J, the junction kept 5 bases outside the gene matches. CDR3: CASSLAGGPGETQYF. The CDR3 DNA reads as TGCGCCAGCAGCTTAGCGGGAGGGCCAGGAGAGACCCAGTACTTC.

The CDR3 region has the DNA TGTGCCCGACCATTTGGGCCCTCTGGGGCCAACGTCCTGACTTTC. This gives the protein CARPFGPSGANVLTF. The J gene is TRBJ2-6, the V gene TRBV9, with D uncertain. The ends were cut back, 10 bases at V and 0 bases at J, with 14 bases in the middle. Germline V gives CDR1 SGDLS, CDR2 YYNGEE. The CDR3 extends over 15 amino acids.